The 20 T cell receptor beta chains below were found in one sample sequenced in a study of control samples from healthy donors and cancer patients. Produced via immunoSEQ multiplex PCR; TCRdb's table is partial and in-frame only. The top ten hold about 15% of the sample, which has tens of thousands of clones, 88% seen once. Sequenced sample: blood. All receptors derive from a woman aged 70-85 years in good health.

This clone is a singleton in its sample. The same CDR3 can be traced to other DNA sequences in this sample. CDR3 loop: CASSEGQNYGYTF. In DNA, the CDR3 is TGTGCCAGCAGTGAAGGGCAGAACTATGGCTACACCTTC. The gene calls are TRBV6-1 and TRBJ1-2; no reliable D call. Germline V gene lookup returns CDR1 MNHNS and CDR2 SASEGT. CDR3 length: 13 residues. V shed 1 base and J shed 2 bases, with 5 bases lying between them.

This clone occurred a few times. The chain joins TRBV19 to TRBJ1-5; D gene ambiguous. Germline CDR1 is LNHDA and CDR2 is SQIVND (reference sequence). The V end lost 3 bases, the J end lost 6 bases, and 9 bases lay between the germline ends. The length of the CDR3 is 13 residues. The chain's CDR3 is CASSISPGQPQHF. The CDR3 DNA reads TGTGCCAGTAGTATTAGTCCGGGTCAGCCCCAGCATTTT.

CDR3 loop: CASSSGTVNTEAFF. The CDR3 DNA reads TGTGCCAGCAGCTCTGGGACGGTGAACACTGAAGCTTTCTTT. The J gene is TRBJ1-1, the V gene TRBV7-2; D may be TRBD1 (5 bases). V lost 4 bases and J 0 bases, leaving 9 bases between the germline ends. Per germline, CDR1 SGHTA and CDR2 FQGNSA. The CDR3 runs to 14 residues.

The chain couples TRBV19 to TRBJ1-4; no clear D. V lost 3 bases, J lost 6 bases, and 11 bases lay in between. Germline V gene sequence: CDR1 LNHDA, CDR2 SQIVND (reference sequence). The CDR3 has 14 residues. In nucleotides, the CDR3 is TGTGCCAGTAGTATTATGGCGGCCGATGAAAAACTGTTTTTT. It yields the protein CASSIMAADEKLFF.

The V and J genes are TRBV9 and TRBJ2-1; 7 positions agree with TRBD2. Trimming removed 4 bases from V and 4 bases from J; junction bases left unmatched: 14. Germline-derived CDR1 and CDR2 are SGDLS and YYNGEE. The CDR3 runs to 17 residues. The CDR3 bases are TGTGCCAGCAGCTATTTTGATGCGGGAGTGGGTTACAATGAGCAGTTCTTC. It specifies CASSYFDAGVGYNEQFF.

The chain is built from TRBV6-5 and TRBJ1-2; weak D call: TRBD1 (6 bases). Germline V gene lookup returns CDR1 MNHEY and CDR2 SVGAGI. V was trimmed by 7 bases and J by 0 bases, leaving 12 bases between them. This CDR3 spans 14 amino acids. CDR3 region: CASIRDITNYGYTF. The CDR3, as DNA: TGTGCCAGCATCCGGGACATAACTAACTATGGCTACACCTTC.

The chain joins TRBV11-3 to TRBJ1-1, with D possibly matching TRBD1 (5 bases). CDR1 SGHNT and CDR2 YENEEA come from the germline V gene. CDR3 length: 14 amino acids. V was cut by 3 bases and J by 2 bases, with 10 bases left in between. This CDR3 reads CASSFGGGNTEAFF. CDR3 nucleotides: TGTGCCAGCAGCTTTGGGGGAGGTAACACTGAAGCTTTCTTT.

This clone was detected only a few times. The genes are TRBV19 and TRBJ1-5, with D possibly being TRBD1 (5 bases). CDR3 size: 14 residues. The V end was cut by 1 base, the J end by 3 bases, with 7 bases between. CDR1 and CDR2 from the germline V gene are LNHDA and SQIVND (reference sequence). CDR3 nucleotide sequence: TGTGCCAGTAGTATAGTAGGGGCCAATCAGCCCCAGCATTTT. It is translated as CASSIVGANQPQHF.

The gene calls are TRBV5-1 and TRBJ2-5; the match to TRBD1 covers 9 bases. CDR1 and CDR2 from the germline V gene are SGHRS and YFSETQ. The CDR3 sequence is 14 residues long. The ends lost 0 bases at V and 3 bases at J; junction bases unmatched: 0. The CDR3 reads CASSLGQGEETQYF. CDR3 DNA sequence: TGCGCCAGCAGCTTGGGACAGGGGGAAGAGACCCAGTACTTC.

The genes are TRBV18 and TRBJ2-7; D call uncertain. Germline CDR1 is KGHSH and CDR2 is LQKENI. The CDR3 extends over 15 amino acids. Trimming pared 1 base from V and 6 bases from J, leaving 16 bases between. CDR3 sequence: CASSPLIDSKVEQYF. The CDR3 nucleotides are TGTGCCAGCTCACCACTCATAGACTCCAAGGTCGAGCAGTACTTC.

This chain connects TRBV15 to TRBJ2-5; D is possibly TRBD2 (5 bases). Germline V lookup: CDR1 LNHNV, CDR2 YYDKDF (reference sequence). The V end lost 4 bases, the J end lost 5 bases, and 14 bases lay between the germline ends. This CDR3 comprises 14 residues. CDR3 in amino acids: CATSILQVAETQYF. In DNA, the CDR3 is TGTGCCACCAGCATCCTCCAAGTAGCGGAGACCCAGTACTTC.

This chain's CDR3 is CASNQGPTYEQYF. The CDR3 DNA reads as TGTGCCAGCAACCAGGGACCCACCTACGAGCAGTACTTC. The J gene is TRBJ2-7, the V gene TRBV12-3 or TRBV12-4; either TRBD1 or TRBD2 may supply D (5 bases each). The CDR3 is made up of 13 amino acids. V was shortened by 7 bases and J by 2 bases, with 12 bases between the two germline ends.

The genes are TRBV5-4 and TRBJ1-1; D call uncertain. V lost 4 bases, J lost 1 base, and 5 bases lay in between. This CDR3 comprises 12 residues. Looked up from germline, CDR1 is SGHNT and CDR2 is YYREEE (reference sequence). Here the CDR3 reads CASSGGNTEAFF. The CDR3 coding sequence is TGTGCCAGCAGCGGAGGGAACACTGAAGCTTTCTTT.

This clone was recorded a few times. V gene TRBV7-2 combines with J gene TRBJ1-2, with 7 bases lining up with TRBD1. Germline CDR1 is SGHTA and CDR2 is FQGNSA. This CDR3 region has 18 residues. J lost 4 bases, V lost 8 bases, and 22 bases had no gene match. CDR3 protein: CASPTRASGQMGLYGYTF. CDR3 coding DNA: TGTGCCAGCCCAACACGGGCTTCGGGACAGATGGGCCTCTATGGCTACACCTTC. Full variable domain (remainder filled in from reference TRBV7-2 and TRBJ1-2): GAGVSQSPSNKVTEKGKDVELRCDPISGHTALYWYRQSLGQGLEFLIYFQGNSAPDKSGLPSDRFSAERTGGSVSTLTIQRTQQEDSAVYLCASPTRASGQMGLYGYTFGSGTRLTVV.

V gene TRBV7-9 combines with J gene TRBJ2-7; D gene ambiguous. Germline CDR1 SEHNR, CDR2 FQNEAQ (reference sequence). The CDR3 runs to 14 residues. Trimming took 0 bases from V and 2 from J, leaving 8 bases between them. The CDR3 sequence is CASSLALKTYEQYF. CDR3 sequence (DNA): TGTGCCAGCAGCTTAGCTCTGAAAACCTACGAGCAGTACTTC.

The rearrangement joins TRBV11-3 to TRBJ2-2; maybe TRBD1 (6 bases). V was shortened by 3 bases and J by 2 bases, with 16 bases between the two germline ends. The CDR3 is made up of 17 amino acids. Germline lookup yields CDR1 SGHNT and CDR2 YENEEA. The CDR3 bases are TGTGCCAGCAGCTTTAGTACCAGGACAGCTAACACCGGGGAGCTGTTTTTT. It encodes CASSFSTRTANTGELFF.

The gene calls are TRBV6-5 and TRBJ1-2; the D gene is possibly TRBD1 (5 bases). V lost 7 bases, J lost 6 bases, and 15 bases lay in between. The CDR3 extends over 13 amino acids. Per germline, CDR1 MNHEY and CDR2 SVGAGI. The CDR3: CASTIGAGNGYTF. For the CDR3, the DNA is TGTGCCAGCACGATCGGGGCTGGGAATGGCTACACCTTC.

This clone was counted once. This sequence joins TRBV3-1 (or the pseudogene TRBV3-2) and TRBJ1-2; D ambiguous. In germline, CDR1 is LGHDT, CDR2 YNNKEL (reference sequence). The germline V and J ends were trimmed by 1 base and 7 bases, with 10 bases remaining between them. The CDR3 is 13 residues long. CDR3 DNA: TGTGCCAGCAGCCAAGTAACGGTTTCTGGCTACACCTTC. This encodes CASSQVTVSGYTF.

This clone was detected once. This CDR3 is CASSYGGSGAQYF. Here the CDR3 DNA reads TGTGCCAGCAGTTACGGGGGATCGGGAGCGCAGTATTTT. The chain carries TRBV6-2 or TRBV6-3 and TRBJ2-3, with a tentative D call TRBD2 (6 bases). The V end lost 2 bases, the J end lost 10 bases, and 13 bases lay between the germline ends. CDR1 MNHEY and CDR2 SVGEGT come from the germline V gene. This CDR3 is built from 13 residues.

DNA for the CDR3: TGTGCCAGCAGTGAAAGGACAGGGGGGGAGACCCAGTACTTC. This encodes CASSERTGGETQYF. The J gene is TRBJ2-5, the V gene TRBV6-1, with 10 nucleotides matching TRBD1. Germline V lookup: CDR1 MNHNS, CDR2 SASEGT. This CDR3 comprises 14 residues. After removal of 2 bases from V and 5 bases from J, the junction contained 2 bases not matched to a gene.